Below, one T cell receptor (beta chain) is given with its context. The source of the sample is a study of blood T cell repertoires in COVID-19. Living in 24 US areas, the participants were between 18 and 89 years of age. Repertoires were generated with immunoSEQ multiplex PCR, while TCRdb's copy carries only in-frame clones and drops some. This sample has about 160,000 clones; about 90% occur once, and the top ten carry roughly 7%. The V gene's germline CDR1 is MDHEN and CDR2 SYDVKM. There are 15 residues in the CDR3. The V and J ends lost 6 bases and 3 bases respectively, with 18 bases between them. The J gene is TRBJ2-7, the V gene TRBV28; D perhaps matches TRBD1 (6 bases). The source of this sequence is a woman aged 50 to 65 who had recovered from COVID-19. Source material: PBMCs or T cells enriched from blood (not recorded which). The CDR3 DNA reads as TGTGCCAGCAGCTCAACAGGGTCTAGCATCTACGAGCAGTACTTC. Its protein product is CASSSTGSSIYEQYF.